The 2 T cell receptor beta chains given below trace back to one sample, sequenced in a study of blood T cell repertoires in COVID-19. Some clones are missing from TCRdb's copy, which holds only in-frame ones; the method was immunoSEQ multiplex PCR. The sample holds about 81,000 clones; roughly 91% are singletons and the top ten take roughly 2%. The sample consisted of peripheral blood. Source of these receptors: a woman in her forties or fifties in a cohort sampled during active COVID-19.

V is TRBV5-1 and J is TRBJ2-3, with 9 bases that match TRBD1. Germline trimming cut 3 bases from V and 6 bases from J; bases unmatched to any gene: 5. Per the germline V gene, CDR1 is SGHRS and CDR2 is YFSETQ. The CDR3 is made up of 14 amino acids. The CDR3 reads CASSSQGAKDTQYF. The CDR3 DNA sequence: TGCGCCAGCAGCTCACAGGGGGCGAAGGATACGCAGTATTTT.

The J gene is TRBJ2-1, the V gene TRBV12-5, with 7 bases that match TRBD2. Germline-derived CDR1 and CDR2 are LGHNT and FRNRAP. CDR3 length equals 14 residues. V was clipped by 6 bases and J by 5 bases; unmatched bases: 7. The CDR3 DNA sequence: TGTGCTAGTGGCACCTGGGGGAGGGACAATGAGCAGTTCTTC. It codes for CASGTWGRDNEQFF.